The clone carrying this T cell receptor (beta chain) was recorded many times. Its antigen is still unknown. The sample is drawn from a study of CD8 T cells in ankylosing spondylitis. The study, taken as a whole, reports: In ankylosing spondylitis patients, matched synovial fluid reportedly showed significant enrichment of disease-linked clones. Earlier reports found some motif variants in synovial fluid and blood in reactive arthritis. Seemingly characteristic of ankylosing spondylitis blood was a TCR beta motif consisting of about 8 highly homologous variants.

With molecular barcodes, quantitative 5'-RACE was used to make the TCR beta libraries. TCRdb reprocessed the 5' RACE reads via MiXCR and lists one record per CDR3 protein. The sample includes roughly 250,000 distinct CDR3 sequences, approximately 9% of them seen just once. Trimming pared 0 bases from V and 4 bases from J, leaving 12 bases between. The CDR3 has 15 amino acids. Germline V CDR1 and CDR2: LGHDT, YNNKEL (reference sequence). The TCR originated in a male donor with ankylosing spondylitis or in good health (not recorded which). The sample taken for sequencing was blood, either unsorted or a sorted T cell fraction (not recorded which). This chain connects TRBV3-1 to TRBJ1-1, with D tentatively TRBD1 (5 bases). CDR3: CASSQDSPGGTEAFF. The CDR3 region has the DNA TGTGCCAGCAGCCAAGACAGCCCCGGGGGCACTGAAGCTTTCTTT.